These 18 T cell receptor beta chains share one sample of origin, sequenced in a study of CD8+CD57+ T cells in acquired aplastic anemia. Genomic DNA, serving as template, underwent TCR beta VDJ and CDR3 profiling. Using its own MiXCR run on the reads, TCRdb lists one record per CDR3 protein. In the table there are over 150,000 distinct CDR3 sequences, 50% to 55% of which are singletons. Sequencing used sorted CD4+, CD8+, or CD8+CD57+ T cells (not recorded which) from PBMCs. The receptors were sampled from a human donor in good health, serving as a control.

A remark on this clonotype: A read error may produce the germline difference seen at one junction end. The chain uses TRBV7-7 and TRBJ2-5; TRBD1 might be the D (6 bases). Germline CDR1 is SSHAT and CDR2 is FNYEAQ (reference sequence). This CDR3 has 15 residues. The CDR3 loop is CASSLARTEQETQYF. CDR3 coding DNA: TGTGCTAGCAGCTTAGCGCGGACAGAGCAAGAGACCCAGTACTTC.

Here the CDR3 reads CSVAPGQGDYEQYF. Written as DNA, the CDR3 is TGCAGCGTTGCTCCGGGACAGGGGGACTACGAGCAGTACTTC. The chain has TRBV29-1 and TRBJ2-7, with 11 bases aligning to TRBD1. V lost 4 bases and J lost 3; bases outside the gene matches: 5. The V gene's germline CDR1 is SQVTM and CDR2 ANQGSEA. The CDR3 has 14 residues.

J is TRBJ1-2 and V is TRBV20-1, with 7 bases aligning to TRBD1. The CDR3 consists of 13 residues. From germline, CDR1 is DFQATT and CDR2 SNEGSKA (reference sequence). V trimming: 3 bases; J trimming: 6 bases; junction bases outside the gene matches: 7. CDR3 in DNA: TGCAGTGCTAGCGAAAGGGGGCGTCATGGCTACACCTTC. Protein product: CSASERGRHGYTF.

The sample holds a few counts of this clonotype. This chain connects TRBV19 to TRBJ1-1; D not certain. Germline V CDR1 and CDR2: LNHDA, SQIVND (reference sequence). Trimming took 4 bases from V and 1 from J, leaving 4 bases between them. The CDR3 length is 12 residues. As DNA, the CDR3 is TGTGCCAGTAGTACGGGGAACACTGAAGCTTTCTTT. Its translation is CASSTGNTEAFF.

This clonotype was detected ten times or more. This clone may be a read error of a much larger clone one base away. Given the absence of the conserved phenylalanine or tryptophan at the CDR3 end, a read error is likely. The CDR3 loop reads CASSLGQGNTEAFL. DNA of the CDR3: TGTGCCAGCAGCTTAGGACAGGGCAACACTGAAGCTTTCCTT. V gene TRBV11-2 combines with J gene TRBJ1-1, with 7 bases fitting TRBD1. There are 14 residues in the CDR3. Per the germline V gene, CDR1 is SGHAT and CDR2 is FQNNGV. Losses at the gene ends were 1 base for V and 2 bases for J; bases not matched to a gene: 1.

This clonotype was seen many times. The CDR3: CASSYSSSGVQETQYF. The CDR3 DNA is TGTGCCAGCAGTTACTCTTCTAGCGGGGTACAAGAGACCCAGTACTTC. The chain is built from TRBV6-5 and TRBJ2-5, with 9 bases aligning to TRBD2. The CDR3 consists of 16 residues. V dropped 0 bases and J dropped 2; count of bases not matched to a gene: 4. CDR1 is MNHEY and CDR2 is SVGAGI in the germline V gene.

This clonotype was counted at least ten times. The CDR3 is CASSFGQSFYGYTF. CDR3 DNA: TGTGCCAGCAGTTTTGGACAGTCATTTTATGGCTACACCTTC. This chain uses TRBV28 with TRBJ1-2, with D maybe TRBD1 (6 bases). V was clipped by 3 bases and J by 5 bases, with 13 bases between them. CDR1 is MDHEN and CDR2 is SYDVKM in the germline V gene. The CDR3 runs to 14 residues.

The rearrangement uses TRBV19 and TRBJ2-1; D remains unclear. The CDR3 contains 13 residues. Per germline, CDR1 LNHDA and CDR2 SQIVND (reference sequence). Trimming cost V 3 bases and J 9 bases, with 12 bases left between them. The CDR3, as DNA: TGTGCCAGTAGTATCCTGTCGTACCCTGAGCAGTTCTTC. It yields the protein CASSILSYPEQFF. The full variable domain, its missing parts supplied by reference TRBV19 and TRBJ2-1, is DGGITQSPKYLFRKEGQNVTLSCEQNLNHDAMYWYRQDPGQGLRLIYYSQIVNDFQKGDIAEGYSVSREKKESFPLTVTSAQKNPTAFYLCASSILSYPEQFFGPGTRLTVL.

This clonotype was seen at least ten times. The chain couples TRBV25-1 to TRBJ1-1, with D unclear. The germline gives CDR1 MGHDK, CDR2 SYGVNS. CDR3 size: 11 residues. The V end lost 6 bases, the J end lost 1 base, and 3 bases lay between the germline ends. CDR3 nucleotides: TGTGCCAGCAGGGAGAACACTGAAGCTTTCTTT. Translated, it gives CASRENTEAFF.

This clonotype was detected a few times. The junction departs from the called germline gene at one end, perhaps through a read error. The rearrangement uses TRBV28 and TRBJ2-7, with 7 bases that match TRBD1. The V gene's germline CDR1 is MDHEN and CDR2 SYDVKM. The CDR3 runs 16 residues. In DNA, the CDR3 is TGTGTCAGCAGTCTGACCACCAGGGGGTCGGGCTACGAGCAGTACTTC. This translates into CVSSLTTRGSGYEQYF.

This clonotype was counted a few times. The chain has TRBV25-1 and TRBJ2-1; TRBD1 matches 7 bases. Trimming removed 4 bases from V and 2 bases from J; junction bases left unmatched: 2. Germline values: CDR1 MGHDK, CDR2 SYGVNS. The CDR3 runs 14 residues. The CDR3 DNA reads TGTGCCAGCAGTGGACAGGGAGCCTACAATGAGCAGTTCTTC. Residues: CASSGQGAYNEQFF.

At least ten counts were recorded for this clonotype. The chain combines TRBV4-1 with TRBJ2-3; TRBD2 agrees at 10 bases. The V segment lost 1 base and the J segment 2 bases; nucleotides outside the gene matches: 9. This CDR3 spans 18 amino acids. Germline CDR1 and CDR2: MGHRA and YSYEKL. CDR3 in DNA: TGCGCCAGCAGCCAAGGCCCTATTAGCGGGGGGCCCACAGATACGCAGTATTTT. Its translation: CASSQGPISGGPTDTQYF.

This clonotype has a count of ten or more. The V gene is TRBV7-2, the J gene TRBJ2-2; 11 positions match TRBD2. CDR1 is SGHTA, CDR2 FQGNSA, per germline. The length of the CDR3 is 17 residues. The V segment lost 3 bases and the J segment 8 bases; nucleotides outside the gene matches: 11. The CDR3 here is CASSLGASGGYSGELFF. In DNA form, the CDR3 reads TGTGCCAGCAGCTTGGGCGCTAGCGGGGGGTACTCGGGGGAGCTGTTTTTT.

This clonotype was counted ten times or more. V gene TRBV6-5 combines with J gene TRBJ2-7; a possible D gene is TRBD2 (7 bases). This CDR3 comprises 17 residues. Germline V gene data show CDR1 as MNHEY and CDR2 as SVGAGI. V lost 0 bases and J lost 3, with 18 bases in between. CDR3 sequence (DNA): TGTGCCAGCAGTTACTCCGTAAACTCGGGGGGCCTCTACGAGCAGTACTTC. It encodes CASSYSVNSGGLYEQYF.

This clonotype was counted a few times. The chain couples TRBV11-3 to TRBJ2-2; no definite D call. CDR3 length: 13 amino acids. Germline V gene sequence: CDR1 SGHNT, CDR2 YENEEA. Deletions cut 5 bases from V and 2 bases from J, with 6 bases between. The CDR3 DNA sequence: TGTGCCAGCAGCGATCGAAACACCGGGGAGCTGTTTTTT. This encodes CASSDRNTGELFF.

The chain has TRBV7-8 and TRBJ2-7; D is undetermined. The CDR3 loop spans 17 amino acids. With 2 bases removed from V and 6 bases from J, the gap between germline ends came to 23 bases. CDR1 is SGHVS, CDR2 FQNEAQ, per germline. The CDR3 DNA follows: TGTGCCAGCAGCTTAATCGTTACAGACCCCTCTATCGGCGAGCAGTACTTC. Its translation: CASSLIVTDPSIGEQYF. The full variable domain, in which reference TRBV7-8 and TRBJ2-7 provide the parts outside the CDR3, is GAGVSQSPRYKVAKRGQDVALRCDPISGHVSLFWYQQALGQGPEFLTYFQNEAQLDKSGLPSDRFFAERPEGSVSTLKIQRTQQEDSAVYLCASSLIVTDPSIGEQYFGPGTRLTVT.

The CDR3 DNA is TGCAGTGCGCCACCGGGGGGCGGGTACGAGCAGTACTTC. As protein: CSAPPGGGYEQYF. This chain links TRBV20-1 with TRBJ2-7, with D tentatively TRBD2 (7 bases). The CDR3 totals 13 residues. Trimming cost V 6 bases and J 4 bases, with 16 bases left between them. Germline V CDR1 and CDR2: DFQATT, SNEGSKA (reference sequence).

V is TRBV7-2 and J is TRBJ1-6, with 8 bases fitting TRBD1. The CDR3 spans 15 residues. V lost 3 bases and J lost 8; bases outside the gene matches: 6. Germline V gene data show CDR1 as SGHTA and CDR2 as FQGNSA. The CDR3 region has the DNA TGTGCCAGCAGCTTGCAGGGGGCAATCGATTCACCCCTCCACTTT. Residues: CASSLQGAIDSPLHF. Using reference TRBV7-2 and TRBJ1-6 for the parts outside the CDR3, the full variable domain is GAGVSQSPSNKVTEKGKDVELRCDPISGHTALYWYRQSLGQGLEFLIYFQGNSAPDKSGLPSDRFSAERTGGSVSTLTIQRTQQEDSAVYLCASSLQGAIDSPLHFGNGTRLTVT.